The entry below gives a single T cell receptor (beta chain) sequence along with its context. Its matching antigen is unknown. The data were obtained in a study of post-analysis software for immune sequencing data. Study-wide results and caveats: Five TRBV segments occurring more often in patients than controls included TRBV5-6, TRBV5-1 and TRBV20-1.

Every TCR beta cDNA library bore unique molecular identifiers. MiXCR, applied by TCRdb to the PCR reads, yields one record per CDR3 protein. The sample contains roughly 800,000 distinct CDR3 sequences, roughly 58% of which appear only once. Germline CDR1 reads MNHEY; CDR2 reads SVGAGI. This CDR3 spans 12 amino acids. Trimming at V came to 8 bases and at J to 10 bases, leaving 10 bases not matched to a gene. This clonotype was obtained from a girl under 18 with multiple sclerosis. V is TRBV6-5 and J is TRBJ1-2; 7 bases are a match to TRBD1. The specimen sequenced was blood. The CDR3 DNA is TGTGCCAGCCTCGGGTACAGGGGAGACTACACCTTC. Encoded protein: CASLGYRGDYTF.